The next 27 T cell receptor beta chains were all read from a single sample in a study of blood T cell repertoires in COVID-19. This table comes from immunoSEQ multiplex PCR, and its TCRdb copy is limited to in-frame clones, with some not included. The sample records 50,000 to 55,000 clones, around 86% being singletons. The sequencing input was peripheral blood. These receptors came from a man in his 70s with acute or convalescent COVID-19.

J is TRBJ2-5 and V is TRBV27; no definite D call. V shed 5 bases and J shed 0 bases, with 13 bases lying between them. This CDR3 is built from 15 residues. The V gene's germline CDR1 is MNHEY and CDR2 SMNVEV (reference sequence). Written as DNA, the CDR3 is TGTGCCAGCAGTCTAAGCGTAGGAAACCAAGAGACCCAGTACTTC. Translating gives CASSLSVGNQETQYF.

J is TRBJ1-1 and V is TRBV5-6; TRBD1 matches at 7 bases. In germline, CDR1 is SGHDT, CDR2 YYEEEE. CDR3 length: 15 residues. The ends lost 3 bases at V and 1 base at J; junction bases unmatched: 6. CDR3 protein: CASSWRQGGNTEAFF. The CDR3 DNA is TGTGCCAGCAGCTGGAGACAGGGAGGGAACACTGAAGCTTTCTTT.

This clone came up once. In DNA, the CDR3 is TGTGCCAGCAGCACAGGGGTTTACAATGAGCAGTTCTTC. Its translation is CASSTGVYNEQFF. V gene TRBV6-4 combines with J gene TRBJ2-1; TRBD1 matches at 7 bases. Unmatched junction bases numbered 3, after V lost 6 bases and J lost 4 bases. From germline, CDR1 is MRHNA and CDR2 SNTAGT. This CDR3 region has 13 residues.

The CDR3 DNA sequence: TGTGCCAGCAGTGAACCGGGACAGGGCTACAATGAGCAGTTCTTC. This codes for CASSEPGQGYNEQFF. The V and J genes are TRBV6-1 and TRBJ2-1, with 9 bases fitting TRBD1. Germline V gene lookup returns CDR1 MNHNS and CDR2 SASEGT. CDR3 size: 15 residues. Germline trimming cut 2 bases from V and 3 bases from J; bases unmatched to any gene: 2.

The chain has TRBV5-1 and TRBJ2-5; 11 positions match TRBD1. V gave up 2 bases and J gave up 3 bases; unmatched junction bases: 3. The CDR3 consists of 15 residues. Germline V gene data show CDR1 as SGHRS and CDR2 as YFSETQ. The CDR3 loop is CASSLGTGGEETQYF. The DNA of the CDR3 is TGCGCCAGCAGCTTAGGGACAGGGGGTGAAGAGACCCAGTACTTC. Based on the CDR3 plus reference TRBV5-1 and TRBJ2-5, the full variable domain is KAGVTQTPRYLIKTRGQQVTLSCSPISGHRSVSWYQQTPGQGLQFLFEYFSETQRNKGNFPGRFSGRQFSNSRSEMNVSTLELGDSALYLCASSLGTGGEETQYFGPGTRLLVL.

This CDR3 reads CASSFEETEAFF. The DNA for the CDR3 is TGCGCCAGCAGCTTCGAAGAGACTGAAGCTTTCTTT. The V and J genes are TRBV5-1 and TRBJ1-1, with unresolved D. Between the trimmed V and J ends, which lost 2 bases and 5 bases, there was a span of 7 bases. From germline, CDR1 is SGHRS and CDR2 YFSETQ. This CDR3 is 12 amino acids long.

V gene TRBV5-1 combines with J gene TRBJ1-2; D is perhaps TRBD1 (6 bases). This CDR3 has 18 amino acids. CDR1 and CDR2 from the germline V gene are SGHRS and YFSETQ. With 4 bases removed from V and 0 bases from J, the gap between germline ends came to 22 bases. The CDR3: CASSLPYRVPVANYGYTF. The CDR3 DNA sequence: TGCGCCAGCAGCCTGCCGTACAGGGTCCCAGTTGCTAACTATGGCTACACCTTC.

This chain links TRBV28 with TRBJ1-2, with D possibly TRBD1 on 5 matching bases. Germline values: CDR1 MDHEN, CDR2 SYDVKM. Trimming shortened V by 5 bases and J by 4 bases, and 14 bases separated the two germline ends. CDR3 size: 14 residues. CDR3 nucleotides: TGTGCCAGCAGTGATAGCCGTAGGGGCTATGGCTACACCTTC. It yields the protein CASSDSRRGYGYTF.

This chain joins TRBV9 and TRBJ2-7; 7 nucleotides line up with TRBD1. The V and J ends lost 3 bases and 2 bases, in that order; junction bases with no gene match: 8. The CDR3 runs 15 residues. Germline loops: CDR1 SGDLS, CDR2 YYNGEE. In nucleotides, the CDR3 is TGTGCCAGCAGCGCCGGGACAGCGGTAACCTACGAGCAGTACTTC. Residues: CASSAGTAVTYEQYF.

This clone appeared a few times. The gene calls are TRBV7-2 and TRBJ1-2; no definite D call. There are 11 residues in the CDR3. Trimming pared 3 bases from V and 9 bases from J, leaving 8 bases between. Germline values: CDR1 SGHTA, CDR2 FQGNSA. The CDR3 bases are TGTGCCAGCAGCTTCGGTGAGAGCTACACCTTC. Encoded protein: CASSFGESYTF.

This clone was counted a single time. The chain has TRBV3-1 (or the pseudogene TRBV3-2) and TRBJ2-3, with TRBD2 matching over 7 bases. Per the germline V gene, CDR1 is LGHDT and CDR2 is YNNKEL (reference sequence). CDR3 length equals 18 residues. Germline trimming cut 3 bases from V and 0 bases from J; bases unmatched to any gene: 12. The CDR3: CASSHLGGWRGSTDTQYF. The CDR3 coding sequence is TGTGCCAGCAGCCACCTGGGGGGGTGGCGGGGGAGCACAGATACGCAGTATTTT.

The sample holds one count of this clone. The V call is TRBV7-9, the J call TRBJ1-2; 12 bases map to TRBD1. With V trimmed by 0 bases and J by 4 bases, 3 bases remained unmatched. The CDR3 is made up of 16 amino acids. CDR1 and CDR2 from the germline V gene are SEHNR and FQNEAQ (reference sequence). DNA of the CDR3: TGTGCCAGCAGCTTAGCAGGGACAGGGGGCGGCTATGGCTACACCTTC. It yields the protein CASSLAGTGGGYGYTF.

This chain uses TRBV28 with TRBJ1-5; D may be TRBD1 (5 bases). Germline loops: CDR1 MDHEN, CDR2 SYDVKM. V gave up 2 bases and J gave up 13 bases, with 18 bases separating them. This CDR3 comprises 14 residues. CDR3 residues: CASSLRPPRGLQHF. The CDR3, as DNA: TGTGCCAGCAGTTTAAGACCCCCGCGGGGACTACAGCATTTT.

This clone was found once. The chain uses TRBV6-2 or TRBV6-3 and TRBJ2-3, with D uncertain. The CDR3 contains 14 residues. Trimming pared 3 bases from V and 5 bases from J, leaving 12 bases between. The germline V gene has CDR1 MNHEY and CDR2 SVGEGT. In DNA, the CDR3 is TGTGCCAGCAGTTATCATAGTGCTGAAGATACGCAGTATTTT. Protein sequence: CASSYHSAEDTQYF.

The genes are TRBV24-1 and TRBJ2-1; a weak D match, TRBD1 (5 bases). This CDR3 is 15 amino acids long. Germline CDR1 KGHDR, CDR2 SFDVKD. Trimming left V 1 base short and J 6 bases short, with 12 bases between. This CDR3 reads CATSDFRQGSNEQFF. The DNA of the CDR3 is TGTGCCACCAGTGATTTTCGTCAGGGAAGCAATGAGCAGTTCTTC.

The chain has TRBV2 and TRBJ2-3; 10 nucleotides line up with TRBD1. The germline gives CDR1 SNHLY, CDR2 FYNNEI. CDR3 length equals 15 residues. The ends lost 6 bases at V and 3 bases at J; junction bases unmatched: 6. CDR3 nucleotide sequence: TGTGCCAGCAGCGCGGACAGGGGGTCAACAGATACGCAGTATTTT. Translation: CASSADRGSTDTQYF.

V gene TRBV14 combines with J gene TRBJ1-6; 8 bases align to TRBD1. V gave up 4 bases and J gave up 10 bases; unmatched junction bases: 9. Germline CDR1 SGHDN, CDR2 FVKESK. The CDR3 sequence is 15 residues long. The CDR3 sequence: CASSPLAGGYSPLHF. CDR3 in DNA: TGTGCCAGCAGCCCTCTGGCAGGGGGCTACTCACCCCTCCACTTT.

The CDR3 sequence is CASSSLGRSYNEQFF. As DNA, the CDR3 is TGTGCCAGCAGCTCACTTGGGAGGTCCTACAATGAGCAGTTCTTC. The chain links TRBV5-4 to TRBJ2-1, with TRBD2 as a possible D gene (6 bases). Germline loops: CDR1 SGHNT, CDR2 YYREEE (reference sequence). CDR3 size: 15 residues. The V and J ends lost 3 bases and 1 base respectively, with 11 bases between them. Drawing the rest from reference TRBV5-4 and TRBJ2-1, the complete variable domain is ETGVTQSPTHLIKTRGQQVTLRCSSQSGHNTVSWYQQALGQGPQFIFQYYREEENGRGNFPPRFSGLQFPNYSSELNVNALELDDSALYLCASSSLGRSYNEQFFGPGTRLTVL.

The rearrangement links TRBV5-6 to TRBJ1-2, with 7 nucleotides matching TRBD1. This CDR3 has 15 amino acids. Germline V gives CDR1 SGHDT, CDR2 YYEEEE. V trimming: 1 base; J trimming: 2 bases; junction bases outside the gene matches: 5. In nucleotides, the CDR3 is TGTGCCAGCAGCTTGTTAACAGGGGAGAACTATGGCTACACCTTC. Its protein product is CASSLLTGENYGYTF.

There are a few counts of this clone. The chain joins TRBV5-5 to TRBJ1-4; TRBD1 aligns across 7 bases. This CDR3 spans 14 amino acids. The V gene end was trimmed by 6 bases and the J gene end by 4 bases; junction bases not matched to a gene: 6. Germline values: CDR1 SGHKS, CDR2 YYEKEE (reference sequence). CDR3 in DNA: TGTGCCAGCACGCTTTGGGACAGTAATGAAAAACTGTTTTTT. Translation gives CASTLWDSNEKLFF. The full variable domain, with the rest looked up from reference TRBV5-5 and TRBJ1-4, is DAGVTQSPTHLIKTRGQQVTLRCSPISGHKSVSWYQQVLGQGPQFIFQYYEKEERGRGNFPDRFSARQFPNYSSELNVNALLLGDSALYLCASTLWDSNEKLFFGSGTQLSVL.

The chain carries TRBV9 and TRBJ1-5; no clear D gene. Trimming took off 7 bases at V and 1 base at J, with 12 bases between the two ends. The CDR3 contains 14 residues. Germline loops: CDR1 SGDLS, CDR2 YYNGEE. The CDR3 region is CASGGLPSNQPQHF. Here the CDR3 DNA reads TGTGCCAGCGGTGGCCTCCCGAGCAATCAGCCCCAGCATTTT.

The chain recombines TRBV6-2 or TRBV6-3 with TRBJ2-5, with 9 bases identical to TRBD2. The CDR3 sequence is 17 residues long. V was clipped by 6 bases and J by 4 bases; unmatched bases: 15. Looked up from germline, CDR1 is MNHEY and CDR2 is SVGEGT. For the CDR3, the DNA is TGTGCCAGCAGCTCTGGGGGGTTAGCGGGGGCGCGAGAGACCCAGTACTTC. This encodes CASSSGGLAGARETQYF.

V gene TRBV5-1 combines with J gene TRBJ1-4; 9 positions match TRBD1. From germline, CDR1 is SGHRS and CDR2 YFSETQ. Trimming removed 5 bases from V and 6 bases from J; junction bases left unmatched: 8. The CDR3 loop spans 15 amino acids. The chain's CDR3 is CASSVSGQGHEKLFF. Here the CDR3 DNA reads TGCGCCAGCAGTGTCTCGGGACAGGGTCATGAAAAACTGTTTTTT. Using reference TRBV5-1 and TRBJ1-4 for the parts outside the CDR3, the full variable domain is KAGVTQTPRYLIKTRGQQVTLSCSPISGHRSVSWYQQTPGQGLQFLFEYFSETQRNKGNFPGRFSGRQFSNSRSEMNVSTLELGDSALYLCASSVSGQGHEKLFFGSGTQLSVL.

CDR3 amino acids: CASSPMRGGNEKLFF. In DNA form, the CDR3 reads TGCGCCAGCAGCCCGATGCGGGGGGGGAATGAAAAACTGTTTTTT. The chain has TRBV4-1 and TRBJ1-4; TRBD1 might be the D (5 bases). Trimming left V 4 bases short and J 5 bases short, with 14 bases between. The CDR3 is made up of 15 amino acids. Germline V gene data show CDR1 as MGHRA and CDR2 as YSYEKL.

This clone has more than one count but fewer than ten. The rearrangement joins TRBV7-3 to TRBJ2-1; 7 bases match TRBD1. From germline, CDR1 is SGHTA and CDR2 FQGTGA. The length of the CDR3 is 17 residues. The junction had 9 bases not matched to a gene; V was cut back by 1 base and J by 3 bases. DNA of the CDR3: TGTGCCAGCAGCTTAAAAATTCTGGGACAGAACTACAATGAGCAGTTCTTC. Amino acid sequence: CASSLKILGQNYNEQFF.

J is TRBJ2-5 and V is TRBV7-3; perhaps TRBD1 as D (6 bases). The V end lost 2 bases, the J end lost 4 bases, and 8 bases lay between the germline ends. This CDR3 is 13 amino acids long. Per germline, CDR1 SGHTA and CDR2 FQGTGA. For the CDR3, the DNA is TGTGCCAGCAGCTTAGGACAGATAGAGACCCAGTACTTC. It is translated as CASSLGQIETQYF.

The chain couples TRBV7-2 to TRBJ1-3; unclear D gene. This CDR3 comprises 14 residues. The V and J ends lost 3 bases and 0 bases respectively, with 6 bases between them. Per the germline V gene, CDR1 is SGHTA and CDR2 is FQGNSA. CDR3 region: CASSFEYSGNTIYF. In DNA form, the CDR3 reads TGTGCCAGCAGCTTCGAGTACTCTGGAAACACCATATATTTT.